Here is one T cell receptor beta chain with its context. The source of the sample is a study of blood T cell repertoires in COVID-19. The overall study: Donors in the United States, Italy and Spain gave samples during acute or convalescent COVID-19. PBMCs, B-cell-depleted T cells, or T cells provided the cDNA or gDNA that made up the material.

With 1 base removed from V and 8 bases from J, the gap between germline ends came to 15 bases. The CDR3 spans 15 residues. Germline CDR1 reads SGHAT; CDR2 reads FQNNGV. Original methodology: For nucleated cells, counts were estimated from reference gene primer amplification. TCRdb keeps only in-frame clones here, not all; method: immunoSEQ multiplex PCR. The DNA gave D and trimming, while V, J and clone size come from that table. This table holds some 140,000 clones, less than 95% found once. The sample was peripheral blood. The sequence came from a man aged 45 to 65 with acute or convalescent COVID-19. This chain uses TRBV11-2 with TRBJ2-1; D might be TRBD2 (5 bases). CDR3 bases: TGTGCCAGCAGCTTAGCCCCGGGATCCTTCGATGAGCAGTTCTTC. Protein product: CASSLAPGSFDEQFF.